These 19 T cell receptor beta chains came from one sample sequenced in a study of T-cell memory formation after mild COVID-19. TCRdb reanalysed the 5' RACE reads using MiXCR and keeps one entry per CDR3 protein. The sample has 530,000 or so distinct CDR3 sequences, roughly 17% seen once. The specimen was PBMCs or a T cell subset sorted from them (not recorded which). These receptors all stem from an adult woman who had mild COVID-19 (a few samples of this study predate the infection). Cell type and time point are not known.

This clonotype was picked up a small number of times. The chain links TRBV4-2 to TRBJ1-3, with unresolved D. V was clipped by 3 bases and J by 3 bases, with 6 bases between them. CDR1 LGHNA and CDR2 YNFKEQ come from the germline V gene. The CDR3 extends over 13 amino acids. The CDR3 DNA reads TGTGCCAGCAGCCAGGGCCATGGAAACACCATATATTTT. Amino acid sequence: CASSQGHGNTIYF.

This chain links TRBV7-2 with TRBJ2-7; TRBD2 might be the D (5 bases). The germline V and J ends were trimmed by 7 bases and 7 bases, with 14 bases remaining between them. Germline V gene lookup returns CDR1 SGHTA and CDR2 FQGNSA. The CDR3 totals 12 residues. The CDR3 loop is CASTSTRGEQYF. CDR3 bases: TGTGCCAGCACCTCCACCCGAGGGGAGCAGTACTTC.

The gene calls are TRBV9 and TRBJ2-3; 7 bases map to TRBD1. With 2 bases clipped from V and 4 bases from J, the junction kept 7 bases outside the gene matches. Germline CDR1 SGDLS, CDR2 YYNGEE. This CDR3 has 15 residues. The CDR3 bases are TGTGCCAGCAGCGTCCCCCGACAGGGCGCAGATACGCAGTATTTT. As protein: CASSVPRQGADTQYF.

This chain uses TRBV7-9 with TRBJ1-2; weak D call: TRBD1 (5 bases). The CDR3 has 14 amino acids. The germline CDR1 and CDR2 sequences are SEHNR and FQNEAQ (reference sequence). The germline V and J ends were trimmed by 5 bases and 2 bases, with 12 bases remaining between them. The CDR3 coding sequence is TGTGCCAGCAGCAGCCTGGGGGTAAACTATGGCTACACCTTC. It specifies CASSSLGVNYGYTF.

This clonotype was observed a few times. The chain uses TRBV3-1 and TRBJ2-1; D is ambiguous. Trimming stripped 1 base from V and 8 bases from J, with 9 bases between. The CDR3 contains 13 residues. CDR1 and CDR2 from the germline V gene are LGHDT and YNNKEL (reference sequence). The CDR3 protein is CASSQVTNYEQFF. DNA of the CDR3: TGTGCCAGCAGCCAAGTAACTAACTATGAGCAGTTCTTC.

This clonotype was observed a few times. The V and J genes are TRBV4-1 and TRBJ1-4; D is possibly TRBD1 (5 bases). CDR1 is MGHRA, CDR2 YSYEKL, per germline. V lost 1 base and J 0 bases, leaving 15 bases between the germline ends. The CDR3 totals 18 residues. The CDR3 is CASSQGYIGGTTNEKLFF. Here the CDR3 DNA reads TGCGCCAGCAGCCAAGGTTATATCGGGGGAACAACTAATGAAAAACTGTTTTTT.

The chain links TRBV20-1 to TRBJ2-3; D is undetermined. Germline V CDR1 and CDR2: DFQATT, SNEGSKA (reference sequence). This CDR3 comprises 12 residues. Trimming cost V 4 bases and J 2 bases, with 7 bases left between them. CDR3 sequence reads: CSAIQDTDTQYF. The CDR3 region has the DNA TGCAGTGCTATCCAGGACACAGATACGCAGTATTTT.

The CDR3 is CASSLFRGGIDQPQHF. In DNA, the CDR3 is TGTGCCAGCAGCTTATTCAGAGGCGGGATAGATCAGCCCCAGCATTTT. The chain joins TRBV7-9 to TRBJ1-5; D remains ambiguous. Germline CDR1 is SEHNR and CDR2 is FQNEAQ (reference sequence). CDR3 length: 16 residues. The V and J ends lost 2 bases and 5 bases respectively, with 16 bases between them. Together with reference TRBV7-9 and TRBJ1-5, the CDR3 gives the full variable domain: DTGVSQNPRHKITKRGQNVTFRCDPISEHNRLYWYRQTLGQGPEFLTYFQNEAQLEKSRLLSDRFSAERPKGSFSTLEIQRTEQGDSAMYLCASSLFRGGIDQPQHFGDGTRLSIL.

The J gene is TRBJ1-2, the V gene TRBV2; possible D gene TRBD1, 5 bases. Germline V gives CDR1 SNHLY, CDR2 FYNNEI. The CDR3 spans 13 residues. V lost 4 bases to trimming and J lost 8 bases, with 14 bases between them. The CDR3: CASSVTGLEGYTF. The CDR3 bases are TGTGCCAGCAGTGTAACGGGGCTCGAGGGCTACACCTTC.

The table lists this clonotype with a few counts. This chain uses TRBV5-8 with TRBJ2-7, with 10 positions matching TRBD1. Germline CDR1 reads SGHTS; CDR2 reads YDEGEE. This CDR3 has 15 residues. Germline trimming cut 1 base from V and 3 bases from J; bases unmatched to any gene: 4. The CDR3 coding sequence is TGTGCCAGCAGCTTGTCGGGACAGGGGATCTACGAGCAGTACTTC. Amino acids: CASSLSGQGIYEQYF.

This chain links TRBV7-8 with TRBJ1-2, with 7 positions matching TRBD1. From germline, CDR1 is SGHVS and CDR2 FQNEAQ. Unmatched junction bases numbered 11, after V lost 5 bases and J lost 8 bases. There are 14 residues in the CDR3. The DNA for the CDR3 is TGTGCCAGCAGCGAACGGGACAGCCTAAGAGGCTACACCTTC. Encoded protein: CASSERDSLRGYTF.

The V gene is TRBV7-9, the J gene TRBJ1-3; maybe TRBD1 (5 bases). CDR1 and CDR2 (germline): SEHNR, FQNEAQ (reference sequence). This CDR3 is 16 amino acids long. V lost 1 base to trimming and J lost 0 bases, with 10 bases between them. CDR3 region: CASSLGFGGSGNTIYF. In nucleotides, the CDR3 is TGTGCCAGCAGCTTAGGATTCGGGGGCTCTGGAAACACCATATATTTT.

This chain uses TRBV2 with TRBJ2-5; TRBD2 aligns across 7 bases. The length of the CDR3 is 15 residues. V gave up 0 bases and J gave up 5 bases; unmatched junction bases: 6. Per germline, CDR1 SNHLY and CDR2 FYNNEI. The CDR3 region is CASSEALGGGETQYF. The CDR3 coding sequence is TGTGCCAGCAGTGAAGCGCTTGGGGGAGGGGAGACCCAGTACTTC.

This clonotype was observed a few times. The rearrangement uses TRBV7-9 and TRBJ1-3, with D perhaps TRBD1 (6 bases). The CDR3 contains 17 residues. The germline V gene encodes CDR1 SEHNR and CDR2 FQNEAQ (reference sequence). With 5 bases removed from V and 2 bases from J, the gap between germline ends came to 19 bases. CDR3 bases: TGTGCCAGCAGCGTTACGGACAGAGAAAGAGCTGGAAACACCATATATTTT. It yields the protein CASSVTDRERAGNTIYF.

V gene TRBV5-1 combines with J gene TRBJ1-1, with 7 bases identical to TRBD1. This CDR3 is 14 amino acids long. Germline lookup yields CDR1 SGHRS and CDR2 YFSETQ. With V trimmed by 4 bases and J by 4 bases, 7 bases remained unmatched. CDR3 loop: CASSEGDRATEAFF. The DNA for the CDR3 is TGCGCCAGCAGCGAGGGGGACAGAGCCACTGAAGCTTTCTTT.

The chain carries TRBV24-1 and TRBJ2-2; no definite D call. CDR3 size: 13 residues. Trimming removed 4 bases at V and 7 bases at J, with 9 bases between. Germline V CDR1 and CDR2: KGHDR, SFDVKD. The CDR3 spells CATSDPYGGELFF. The CDR3 DNA reads as TGTGCCACCAGTGACCCGTACGGCGGGGAGCTGTTTTTT.

This rearrangement joins TRBV4-3 to TRBJ1-1; no clear D gene. CDR1 is LGHNA and CDR2 is YSLEER in the germline V gene. Between the trimmed V and J ends, which lost 0 bases and 7 bases, there was a span of 9 bases. CDR3 length: 13 residues. CDR3: CASSQDRENEAFF. The CDR3 bases are TGCGCCAGCAGCCAAGATCGGGAGAATGAAGCTTTCTTT.

This clonotype has more than one count but fewer than ten. V usage is TRBV11-3 and J usage is TRBJ1-1; D unresolved. CDR1 and CDR2 (germline): SGHNT, YENEEA. V lost 3 bases and J lost 2, with 10 bases in between. The CDR3 extends over 14 amino acids. The CDR3 nucleotides read TGTGCCAGCAGCTTGACTGGACCCAACACTGAAGCTTTCTTT. As protein: CASSLTGPNTEAFF.

The rearrangement links TRBV3-1 to TRBJ2-2; 11 bases agree with TRBD2. CDR3 size: 17 residues. CDR1 LGHDT and CDR2 YNNKEL come from the germline V gene (reference sequence). J lost 5 bases, V lost 5 bases, and 10 bases had no gene match. The CDR3 loop is CASSSHLGLADTGELFF. The DNA for the CDR3 is TGTGCCAGCAGCTCACATCTGGGACTAGCGGATACCGGGGAGCTGTTTTTT.